The clone carrying this TCR beta chain was counted many times. This specimen belongs to a study of T cells in Graves' hyperthyroidism and ophthalmopathy. Germline CDR1 and CDR2: SNHLY and FYNNEI. This CDR3 spans 10 amino acids. Trimming removed 6 bases from V and 7 bases from J, with 4 bases in between. The investigators amplified TCR beta CDR3 regions from RNA transcripts. RT-PCR in the first round (using the HTBI primer set) targeted the TCR CDR3. MiXCR, applied by TCRdb to the multiplex PCR reads, yields one record per CDR3 protein. This table has over 400,000 distinct CDR3 sequences, roughly 15% appearing once.

The TCR originated in a man between 18 and 35 years old with Graves' ophthalmopathy. The sequenced sample consisted of blood. The chain employs TRBV2 and TRBJ2-1; no clear D gene. The CDR3 here is CASRGNEQFF. DNA for the CDR3: TGTGCCAGCAGGGGAAATGAGCAGTTCTTC.